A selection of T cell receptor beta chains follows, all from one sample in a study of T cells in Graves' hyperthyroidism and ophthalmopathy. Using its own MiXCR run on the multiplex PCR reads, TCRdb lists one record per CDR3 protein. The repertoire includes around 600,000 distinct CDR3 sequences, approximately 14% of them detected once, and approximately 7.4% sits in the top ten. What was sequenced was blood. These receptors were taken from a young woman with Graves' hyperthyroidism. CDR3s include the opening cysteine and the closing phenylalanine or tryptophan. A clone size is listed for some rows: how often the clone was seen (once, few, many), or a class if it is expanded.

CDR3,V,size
CSARDPTILLREQYF,TRBV20-1,NA
CASSPNGYGYTF,TRBV5-5,many
CASSVTSGIVADTQYF,TRBV7-9,many
CASSSGTSAHTEQFF,TRBV11-3,NA
CSAPTSGGRHEQFF,TRBV20-1,NA
CASSYTSGRAITDEQYF,TRBV6-5,many
CASSLSEELAVYNEQFF,TRBV7-9,many
CAWSVLLSSEQYF,TRBV30,few
CSARDTGTGVFGYTF,TRBV20-1,few
CASSPPLGVGSRANTGELFF,TRBV28,many
CSARDRRGGTEAFF,TRBV20-1,many
CASSELRGPEAFF,TRBV6-1,NA
CASQGLAVSSGANVLTF,TRBV6-2/TRBV6-3,once
CASSVATGPGNTIYF,TRBV9,NA
CSAREVTGGIGNNEQFF,TRBV20-1,many
CASRGTSGRVENEQFF,TRBV6-1,NA
CASSRTGVRSYEQYF,TRBV27,many
CASSLAGEGSPLHF,TRBV7-9,few
CASSTLANGELFF,TRBV6-1,many